The next 30 T cell receptor beta chains were all read from a single sample in a study of post-analysis software for immune sequencing data. Findings of the study overall: Controls showed lower frequencies than patients for several TRBV segments, and TRBV5-6, TRBV5-1 and TRBV20-1 were among these.

Their target antigens are unknown. The authors incorporated unique molecular identifiers into the TCR beta cDNA libraries. TCRdb used MiXCR to reprocess the PCR reads, holding one entry per CDR3 protein. Of under 200,000 distinct CDR3 sequences listed, around 29% are singletons. The sequenced material came from blood. The receptors here all came from a girl aged 2-17 years with multiple sclerosis.

The table lists this clonotype with a few counts. The chain uses TRBV6-4 and TRBJ2-7; TRBD1 agrees at 8 bases. Germline V gene lookup returns CDR1 MRHNA and CDR2 SNTAGT. The CDR3 spans 14 residues. With V trimmed by 7 bases and J by 1 base, 6 bases remained unmatched. The CDR3 sequence: CASTRTGRSYEQYF. The CDR3 DNA reads TGTGCCAGCACCAGGACAGGGCGATCCTACGAGCAGTACTTC.

The genes are TRBV13 and TRBJ2-3; 8 nucleotides align to TRBD2. CDR1 is PRHDT, CDR2 FYEKMQ, per germline (reference sequence). The ends lost 1 base at V and 3 bases at J; junction bases unmatched: 6. The CDR3 spans 16 residues. CDR3 coding DNA: TGTGCCAGCAGCTTAGCACGGGAGGGGCTGACAGATACGCAGTATTTT. Its protein product is CASSLAREGLTDTQYF.

This clonotype was counted only a few times. The chain combines TRBV7-8 with TRBJ2-1; no definite D call. The DNA end is a closer match to TRBJ2-7, so the J assignment may be wrong. This CDR3 spans 15 amino acids. Germline V gene data show CDR1 as SGHVS and CDR2 as FQNEAQ. CDR3 coding DNA: TGTGCCAGCAGCTCTACGCCCATAATCTACAATGAGCAGTACTTC. Its translation: CASSSTPIIYNEQYF.

This clonotype showed up just a few times. This may arise from a read error, as a much more abundant clone is one base away. V is TRBV10-3 and J is TRBJ2-1; 9 bases match TRBD2. With the DNA end fitting TRBJ2-7 better, the J assignment may be wrong. Germline V gene sequence: CDR1 ENHRY, CDR2 SYGVKD. The CDR3 is made up of 17 amino acids. The CDR3 here is CAISESRASGDRNEQYF. Written as DNA, the CDR3 is TGTGCCATCAGTGAGTCGAGGGCTAGCGGGGATCGTAATGAGCAGTACTTC.

This clonotype has ten or more counts. The J gene is TRBJ1-2, the V gene TRBV7-2, with 7 nucleotides matching TRBD1. Germline V gives CDR1 SGHTA, CDR2 FQGNSA. V lost 4 bases to trimming and J lost 0 bases; unmatched junction nucleotides: 5. The CDR3 is made up of 15 amino acids. The CDR3 sequence: CASSSRDRSNYGYTF. CDR3 nucleotides: TGTGCCAGCAGCTCCCGGGACAGATCTAACTATGGCTACACCTTC.

The rearrangement links TRBV6-5 to TRBJ1-2; the D gene is possibly TRBD1 (6 bases). V was pared by 2 bases and J by 0 bases, with 10 bases between. The CDR3 is 15 amino acids. In germline, CDR1 is MNHEY, CDR2 SVGAGI. The CDR3 loop reads CASSYTPGANYGYTF. The CDR3 coding sequence is TGTGCCAGCAGTTACACTCCAGGGGCTAACTATGGCTACACCTTC.

The J gene is TRBJ2-3, the V gene TRBV29-1; 7 nucleotides align to TRBD2. The germline gives CDR1 SQVTM, CDR2 ANQGSEA. The V gene end was trimmed by 7 bases and the J gene end by 3 bases; junction bases not matched to a gene: 16. The CDR3 sequence is 16 residues long. CDR3 residues: CSAALGLVVSTDTQYF. The CDR3 DNA follows: TGCAGCGCCGCCCTCGGACTAGTTGTGAGTACAGATACGCAGTATTTT.

This clonotype was seen more than once but under ten times. The chain is built from TRBV5-1 and TRBJ2-3; D is unresolved. This CDR3 contains 14 residues. V lost 1 base, J lost 2 bases, and 8 bases lay in between. Germline values: CDR1 SGHRS, CDR2 YFSETQ. CDR3 DNA: TGCGCCAGCAGCTTGCGGCAAATCACAGATACGCAGTATTTT. It translates to CASSLRQITDTQYF.

Points on this clonotype: This could be a read error, since a much larger clone is one nucleotide away. CDR3 amino acids: CSTITGGPTDTQYF. In DNA form, the CDR3 reads TGCAGTACTATTACAGGGGGCCCCACAGATACGCAGTATTTT. The rearrangement joins TRBV20-1 to TRBJ2-3; the match to TRBD1 covers 9 bases. Losses at the gene ends were 8 bases for V and 2 bases for J; bases not matched to a gene: 8. CDR1 and CDR2 from the germline V gene are DFQATT and SNEGSKA (reference sequence). This CDR3 spans 14 amino acids.

The table lists this clonotype with many counts. The chain combines TRBV2 with TRBJ2-1; the D gene is possibly TRBD2 (5 bases). Trimming shortened V by 11 bases and J by 0 bases, and 14 bases separated the two germline ends. The CDR3 length is 14 residues. CDR1 SNHLY and CDR2 FYNNEI come from the germline V gene. CDR3 coding DNA: TGTGCCCTGGTAGCGATCTACTCCTACAATGAGCAGTTCTTC. Its translation is CALVAIYSYNEQFF.

This clonotype occurred many times. The gene calls are TRBV20-1 and TRBJ2-1; the D is unclear. V gave up 5 bases and J gave up 3 bases, with 14 bases separating them. The CDR3 is 14 residues long. Germline assignment: CDR1 DFQATT and CDR2 SNEGSKA (reference sequence). This CDR3 reads CSALLASGYNEQFF. The CDR3 region has the DNA TGCAGTGCTTTACTGGCTTCAGGCTACAATGAGCAGTTCTTC.

This clonotype was counted ten times or more. V gene TRBV10-3 combines with J gene TRBJ2-1; 8 bases map to TRBD2. V gave up 6 bases and J gave up 1 base; unmatched junction bases: 5. This CDR3 comprises 15 residues. Germline V gene lookup returns CDR1 ENHRY and CDR2 SYGVKD. The CDR3 sequence: CAISRRGGSYNEQFF. The CDR3 bases are TGTGCCATCAGCCGACGGGGGGGGTCCTACAATGAGCAGTTCTTC.

With regard to this clonotype: One base away lies a much larger clone, so this may be a sequencing read error. The chain carries TRBV5-1 and TRBJ2-5; perhaps D is TRBD1 or TRBD2 (5 bases each). Trimming cost V 2 bases and J 0 bases, with 14 bases left between them. Germline V CDR1 and CDR2: SGHRS, YFSETQ. The CDR3 has 16 residues. The CDR3 nucleotides are TGCGCCAGCAGCTTAGGGGCGGGCCGGAACCAAGAGACCCAGTACTTC. This codes for CASSLGAGRNQETQYF.

The gene calls are TRBV20-1 and TRBJ2-5; 7 bases map to TRBD2. CDR3 length equals 13 residues. Germline values: CDR1 DFQATT, CDR2 SNEGSKA (reference sequence). Trimming cost V 5 bases and J 5 bases; bases outside gene matches: 8. CDR3 protein: CSAGDEGGETQYF. Here the CDR3 DNA reads TGCAGTGCTGGGGACGAGGGAGGGGAGACCCAGTACTTC.

A word on this clonotype: This may be a read error, as it is one base from a much larger clone. This chain links TRBV6-1 with TRBJ2-5; no definite D call. The J call may be in error: the DNA end matches TRBJ2-7 better. In germline, CDR1 is MNHNS, CDR2 SASEGT. CDR3 length: 13 amino acids. CDR3 nucleotides: TGTGCCAGCAGTGAGAGGCGGACCTACGAGCAGTACTTC. Its translation is CASSERRTYEQYF.

In its sample, this clonotype was seen many times. The chain is built from TRBV5-1 and TRBJ2-3, with a possible D match to TRBD2 (5 bases). This CDR3 spans 17 amino acids. In germline, CDR1 is SGHRS, CDR2 YFSETQ. V gave up 1 base and J gave up 2 bases, with 17 bases separating them. CDR3 residues: CASSLKRRSTITDTQYF. The CDR3 bases are TGCGCCAGCAGCTTGAAAAGGAGGTCTACCATCACAGATACGCAGTATTTT.

The V call is TRBV7-9, the J call TRBJ2-7; D unresolved. Germline V lookup: CDR1 SEHNR, CDR2 FQNEAQ (reference sequence). Between the trimmed V and J ends, which lost 3 bases and 7 bases, there was a span of 19 bases. This CDR3 is built from 15 residues. The CDR3 DNA is TGTGCCAGCAGCTTTCTATCCCCAAAGTACAATGAGCAGTACTTC. Protein: CASSFLSPKYNEQYF. Full variable domain (remainder filled in from reference TRBV7-9 and TRBJ2-7): DTGVSQNPRHKITKRGQNVTFRCDPISEHNRLYWYRQTLGQGPEFLTYFQNEAQLEKSRLLSDRFSAERPKGSFSTLEIQRTEQGDSAMYLCASSFLSPKYNEQYFGPGTRLTVT.

The V gene is TRBV7-2, the J gene TRBJ2-1; 8 bases are shared with TRBD2. Per the germline V gene, CDR1 is SGHTA and CDR2 is FQGNSA. With V trimmed by 4 bases and J by 9 bases, 11 bases remained unmatched. The CDR3 has 15 amino acids. In DNA, the CDR3 is TGTGCCAGCAGCTCCGGGACTAGAGGAATAGGTGAGCAGTTCTTC. Protein sequence: CASSSGTRGIGEQFF.

Details on this clonotype: This could be a read error, since a much larger clone is one nucleotide away. This rearrangement joins TRBV29-1 to TRBJ2-1; TRBD2 is a possible D gene (6 bases). The better agreement between TRBJ2-7 and the DNA end casts doubt on the J call. There are 15 residues in the CDR3. Germline V CDR1 and CDR2: SQVTM, ANQGSEA. CDR3 protein: CSVDPTSGAYNEQYF. The DNA of the CDR3 is TGCAGCGTTGACCCGACTAGTGGGGCCTACAATGAGCAGTACTTC.

This clonotype has ten or more counts. This chain joins TRBV28 and TRBJ2-7, with 7 bases that match TRBD1. Germline V gives CDR1 MDHEN, CDR2 SYDVKM. The junction had 9 bases not matched to a gene; V was cut back by 2 bases and J by 5 bases. This CDR3 has 15 amino acids. The CDR3 bases are TGTGCCAGCAGTTTAAAGGGGGCGTTGGTCCACGAGCAGTACTTC. Translation: CASSLKGALVHEQYF.

The chain links TRBV2 to TRBJ1-5; D uncertain. This CDR3 contains 14 residues. Germline CDR1 reads SNHLY; CDR2 reads FYNNEI. V lost 7 bases and J lost 0, with 10 bases in between. CDR3 coding DNA: TGTGCCAGCACTCCAATGGATAGCAATCAGCCCCAGCATTTT. Its translation: CASTPMDSNQPQHF.

The table lists this clonotype with a few counts. The chain combines TRBV20-1 with TRBJ2-5; TRBD1 is a possible D gene (6 bases). V was trimmed by 0 bases and J by 1 base, leaving 6 bases between them. Germline-derived CDR1 and CDR2 are DFQATT and SNEGSKA (reference sequence). The CDR3 extends over 13 amino acids. The DNA of the CDR3 is TGCAGTGCTAGAGAGGACAGCCAAGAGACCCAGTACTTC. Protein sequence: CSAREDSQETQYF.

This chain links TRBV4-2 with TRBJ2-5; 9 bases fit TRBD2. Germline V gene lookup returns CDR1 LGHNA and CDR2 YNFKEQ. CDR3 length equals 15 residues. V shed 0 bases, J shed 3 bases, and the junction held 2 bases outside the gene matches. The chain's CDR3 is CASSQEAGGKETQYF. In nucleotides, the CDR3 is TGTGCCAGCAGCCAAGAGGCGGGAGGGAAAGAGACCCAGTACTTC.

The V and J genes are TRBV30 and TRBJ1-1; D uncertain. V was cut by 0 bases and J by 4 bases, with 6 bases left in between. The CDR3 is 12 residues long. CDR1 and CDR2 from the germline V gene are GTSNPN and SVGIG (reference sequence). The CDR3 loop reads CAWSVRGTEAFF. The CDR3, as DNA: TGTGCCTGGAGTGTACGGGGCACTGAAGCTTTCTTT.

This clonotype was seen ten or more times. V is TRBV29-1 and J is TRBJ2-1; D uncertain. This CDR3 is 15 amino acids long. Trimming cost V 6 bases and J 0 bases, with 15 bases left between them. Germline V gene data show CDR1 as SQVTM and CDR2 as ANQGSEA. CDR3 nucleotide sequence: TGCAGCGTCCGAGAGCGCGTCCTCTCCTACAATGAGCAGTTCTTC. Amino acids: CSVRERVLSYNEQFF.

The chain uses TRBV7-3 and TRBJ2-1, with 11 bases identical to TRBD2. This CDR3 comprises 17 residues. CDR1 is SGHTA and CDR2 is FQGTGA in the germline V gene. V was pared by 2 bases and J by 7 bases, with 10 bases of the junction left unmatched. CDR3 in DNA: TGTGCCAGCAGCTTAGAGCCTAGCGGGGGGACTTTGAATGAGCAGTTCTTC. It specifies CASSLEPSGGTLNEQFF.

In its sample, this clonotype was seen many times. The chain uses TRBV5-1 and TRBJ2-1, with TRBD1 matching 7 bases. V was pared by 4 bases and J by 1 base, with 8 bases of the junction left unmatched. Per the germline V gene, CDR1 is SGHRS and CDR2 is YFSETQ. The CDR3 totals 16 residues. This CDR3 is CASSGIQGPSYNEQFF. The CDR3 region has the DNA TGCGCCAGCAGCGGGATACAGGGGCCTTCCTACAATGAGCAGTTCTTC.

This clonotype was detected many times. The chain carries TRBV11-2 and TRBJ2-1; D possibly uses TRBD1 or TRBD2 (6 bases each). The V end was cut by 5 bases, the J end by 6 bases, with 20 bases between. The CDR3 runs 16 residues. Germline loops: CDR1 SGHAT, CDR2 FQNNGV. The DNA of the CDR3 is TGTGCCAGCAGCCCGAGACACGGGGGCGCTTCCAATGAGCAGTTCTTC. This gives the protein CASSPRHGGASNEQFF. The full variable domain, with the rest looked up from reference TRBV11-2 and TRBJ2-1, is EAGVAQSPRYKIIEKRQSVAFWCNPISGHATLYWYQQILGQGPKLLIQFQNNGVVDDSQLPKDRFSAERLKGVDSTLKIQPAKLEDSAVYLCASSPRHGGASNEQFFGPGTRLTVL.

The V and J genes are TRBV20-1 and TRBJ1-1; maybe TRBD1 (5 bases). V was shortened by 4 bases and J by 10 bases, with 16 bases between the two germline ends. The CDR3 covers 12 residues. CDR1 is DFQATT, CDR2 SNEGSKA, per germline (reference sequence). CDR3 DNA: TGCAGTGCTACTAGGGACGGTAGGACAGCTTTCTTT. It encodes CSATRDGRTAFF.

This clonotype was counted only a few times. V is TRBV2 and J is TRBJ2-1; no definite D call. V was shortened by 1 base and J by 5 bases, with 9 bases between the two germline ends. The CDR3 has 14 amino acids. Germline V gene sequence: CDR1 SNHLY, CDR2 FYNNEI. The CDR3 region is CASSEGGRHNEQFF. For the CDR3, the DNA is TGTGCCAGCAGTGAAGGGGGAAGGCACAATGAGCAGTTCTTC.